The present T cell receptor beta chain was sequenced within a study of cytomegalovirus exposure and HLA in healthy donors. General study points: Most TCR beta V segments were productive about 87% or about 30% of the time in an earlier analysis.

J lost 3 bases, V lost 6 bases, and 7 bases had no gene match. Germline values: CDR1 LGHNA, CDR2 YNFKEQ. This CDR3 has 15 residues. The PCR had 60 Vbeta and 13 Jbeta primers. Sequenced by immunoSEQ multiplex PCR; TCRdb stores in-frame clones only, minus some. The sample includes about 70,000 clones, roughly 85% of them seen just once. Notes on this clone: What it binds is unknown.

Sequencing was carried out using PBMCs. The chain joins TRBV4-2 to TRBJ2-2; 7 bases are a match to TRBD2. The TCR sequence derives from a woman in her twenties or thirties in good health and CMV-seronegative. CDR3 nucleotide sequence: TGTGCCAGCAGTCGGGGGGAGTCGGACACCGGGGAGCTGTTTTTT. Translation: CASSRGESDTGELFF.